This T cell receptor beta chain was retrieved from a study of blood T cell repertoires in COVID-19. Looking at the study overall: The study drew acute and convalescent COVID-19 samples from the United States, Italy and Spain. PBMCs, B-cell-depleted T cells, or T cells were the source of the cDNA or gDNA that made up the material.

The germline V and J ends were trimmed by 1 base and 6 bases, with 10 bases remaining between them. Germline V lookup: CDR1 SGDLS, CDR2 YYNGEE. The CDR3 consists of 13 residues. As processed by the authors: How many nucleated cells were present was estimated from reference gene primer amplification. Profiling relied on immunoSEQ multiplex PCR, and the TCRdb table lists in-frame clones only, not all of them. V and J calls and clone size are those listed in that table; D and trimming were worked out from the DNA. The sample lists 25,000 to 35,000 clones, roughly nine tenths occurring once. This receptor was obtained from a human donor in a cohort sampled during active COVID-19. The chain recombines TRBV9 with TRBJ1-1; tentatively, D is TRBD1 (6 bases). Specimen: peripheral blood. The CDR3 DNA sequence: TGTGCCAGCAGCGTAACAGGGACGTCTGAAGCTTTCTTT. It translates to CASSVTGTSEAFF.